What follows is one TCR beta chain and its context. V shed 5 bases and J shed 0 bases, with 8 bases lying between them. Per the germline V gene, CDR1 is SGHDN and CDR2 is FVKESK. The length of the CDR3 is 15 residues. TCRdb's table, derived via immunoSEQ multiplex PCR, lists solely in-frame clones and lacks some. This sample yields roughly 250,000 clones, of which roughly 88% are seen a single time; 2.3% belongs to the top ten. These data are taken from a study of blood T cell repertoires in COVID-19. About the research overall: Sites across the United States, Italy and Spain contributed samples from acute and convalescent COVID-19.

Participants spanned ages about 18 to 90 years and resided in fewer than 30 US areas. The study assigned cohorts using participant-reported clinical history. The sample was PBMCs or T cells enriched from blood (not recorded which). This chain joins TRBV14 and TRBJ2-6; D uncertain. This TCR was sampled from a woman in her forties with acute COVID-19. The chain's CDR3 is CASSKSSSGANVLTF. The CDR3 DNA reads as TGTGCCAGCAGCAAGTCTAGCTCTGGGGCCAACGTCCTGACTTTC.